These T cell receptor beta chains were read from a single sample in a study of T cell repertoires in cytomegalovirus infection. TCRdb passed the reads through MiXCR, listing each CDR3 protein once. The sample lists about 360,000 distinct CDR3 sequences; roughly 18% were seen once. Sequencing input: PBMCs. Receptors were obtained from a human donor in good health (CMV status not recorded). Some clones in this sample may be carry-over from other donors' samples. Both conserved end residues are part of each CDR3. Fields, in order: CDR3 length, J gene, V gene, CDR3 protein.

len: 17
j_gene: TRBJ2-5
v_gene: TRBV7-8
CDR3aa: CASSTGTSGRKEETQYF

len: 12
j_gene: TRBJ1-1
v_gene: TRBV7-9
CDR3aa: CASGGPNTEAFF

len: 17
j_gene: TRBJ2-1
v_gene: TRBV11-2
CDR3aa: CASSLVSGANTYNEQFF

len: 16
j_gene: TRBJ1-2
v_gene: TRBV7-3
CDR3aa: CASSLAKTGREHGYTF

len: 16
j_gene: TRBJ2-2
v_gene: TRBV7-2
CDR3aa: CASSGPGTEDTGELFF

len: 15
j_gene: TRBJ1-5
v_gene: TRBV19
CDR3aa: CASRKGPIPNQPQHF

len: 13
j_gene: TRBJ1-5
v_gene: TRBV28
CDR3aa: CASSTDGLRPQHF

len: 12
j_gene: TRBJ2-1
v_gene: TRBV12-3/TRBV12-4
CDR3aa: CASSSQDWAPFF

len: 16
j_gene: TRBJ2-1
v_gene: TRBV7-2
CDR3aa: CASSFVEGLSGNEQFF

len: 15
j_gene: TRBJ2-1
v_gene: TRBV20-1
CDR3aa: CSARDGTSGLGEQFF

len: 13
j_gene: TRBJ2-3
v_gene: TRBV7-7
CDR3aa: CASSSTGRDTQYF

len: 14
j_gene: TRBJ2-1
v_gene: TRBV28
CDR3aa: CASSSGQSYNEQFF

len: 15
j_gene: TRBJ2-1
v_gene: TRBV20-1
CDR3aa: CSARVLGGAYNEQFF

len: 12
j_gene: TRBJ2-7
v_gene: TRBV10-3
CDR3aa: CAIITGRNEQYF

len: 15
j_gene: TRBJ2-7
v_gene: TRBV18
CDR3aa: CASSPQGWSTHEQYF

len: 13
j_gene: TRBJ2-2
v_gene: TRBV29-1
CDR3aa: CSVEKQIAGELFF

len: 13
j_gene: TRBJ1-2
v_gene: TRBV12-3/TRBV12-4
CDR3aa: CASSPGQGRGYTF

len: 13
j_gene: TRBJ1-2
v_gene: TRBV7-9
CDR3aa: CAIPGQVNYGYTF

len: 13
j_gene: TRBJ1-1
v_gene: TRBV7-2
CDR3aa: CASSLDRTGRTFF

len: 16
j_gene: TRBJ2-2
v_gene: TRBV18
CDR3aa: CASSPPRPLSTGELFF

len: 16
j_gene: TRBJ2-5
v_gene: TRBV5-4
CDR3aa: CASSFPLAGLQETQYF

len: 16
j_gene: TRBJ2-6
v_gene: TRBV7-2
CDR3aa: CASSQQGFSGANVLTF

len: 17
j_gene: TRBJ2-7
v_gene: TRBV6-2/TRBV6-3
CDR3aa: CASSYSKGQGAPYEQYF

len: 15
j_gene: TRBJ1-2
v_gene: TRBV12-3/TRBV12-4
CDR3aa: CASSFEIVSNYGYTF

len: 13
j_gene: TRBJ2-1
v_gene: TRBV7-6
CDR3aa: CASSRTQVNEQFF

len: 16
j_gene: TRBJ2-5
v_gene: TRBV12-3/TRBV12-4
CDR3aa: CASRMRTSGGQETQYF

len: 14
j_gene: TRBJ1-5
v_gene: TRBV7-2
CDR3aa: CASSVDSRSQPQHF

len: 16
j_gene: TRBJ2-1
v_gene: TRBV7-6
CDR3aa: CASSTSQGPSYNEQFF

len: 14
j_gene: TRBJ1-1
v_gene: TRBV12-3/TRBV12-4
CDR3aa: CASTRRYLNTEAFF

len: 14
j_gene: TRBJ1-2
v_gene: TRBV7-8
CDR3aa: CASSLAGWSWGYTF

len: 15
j_gene: TRBJ2-5
v_gene: TRBV11-2
CDR3aa: CASSFDRGPPYAQYF

len: 15
j_gene: TRBJ1-1
v_gene: TRBV7-2
CDR3aa: CASSFSGTVNTEAFF

len: 14
j_gene: TRBJ2-7
v_gene: TRBV28
CDR3aa: CASSWGQGHYEQYF

len: 15
j_gene: TRBJ2-1
v_gene: TRBV4-2
CDR3aa: CASSRGGASYNEQFF

len: 12
j_gene: TRBJ2-7
v_gene: TRBV24-1
CDR3aa: CATSAGGYEQYF

len: 17
j_gene: TRBJ2-1
v_gene: TRBV7-9
CDR3aa: CASSLFRREGLYNEQFF

len: 14
j_gene: TRBJ2-3
v_gene: TRBV7-6
CDR3aa: CASSSTTDTDTQYF

len: 13
j_gene: TRBJ2-5
v_gene: TRBV7-2
CDR3aa: CASSFRVQETQYF

len: 15
j_gene: TRBJ2-3
v_gene: TRBV7-6
CDR3aa: CASREEGLSTDTQYF

len: 16
j_gene: TRBJ2-7
v_gene: TRBV7-2
CDR3aa: CASSRGLAEGDYEQYF

len: 14
j_gene: TRBJ1-2
v_gene: TRBV7-9
CDR3aa: CASSTSGPAYGYTF